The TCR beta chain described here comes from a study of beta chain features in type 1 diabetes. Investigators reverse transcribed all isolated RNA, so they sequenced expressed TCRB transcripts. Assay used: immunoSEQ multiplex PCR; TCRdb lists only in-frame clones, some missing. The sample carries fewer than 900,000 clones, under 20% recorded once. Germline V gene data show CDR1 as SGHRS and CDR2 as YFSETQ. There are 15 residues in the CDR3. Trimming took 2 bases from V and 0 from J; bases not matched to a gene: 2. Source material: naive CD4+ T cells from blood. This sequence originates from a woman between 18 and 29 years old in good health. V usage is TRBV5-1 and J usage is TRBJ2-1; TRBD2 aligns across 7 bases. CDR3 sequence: CASSFGEGSYNEQFF. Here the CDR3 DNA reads TGCGCCAGCAGCTTCGGGGAGGGCTCCTACAATGAGCAGTTCTTC.